This is a list of T cell receptor beta chains from one sample in a study of T-cell reconstitution after alpha-beta-depleted transplantation in children. TCRdb re-derived calls from the PCR reads in MiXCR, one entry per CDR3 protein. The sample lists under 400,000 distinct CDR3 sequences, more than 20% occurring once. Source: PBMCs, mostly from graft donor cells, taken 180 days after TCRalphabeta/CD19-depleted stem cell transplant. Receptors originate from a male patient between 5 and 17 years old who had a stem cell transplant for acute lymphoblastic leukemia, so the T cells may come from the graft donor. Each CDR3 is given with its conserved first and last residue. The D gene is left open where the match is weak. The size field is filled for only some rows; it gives once, few, many or a size class.

clone size: few; D gene: .; V gene: TRBV6-2/TRBV6-3; J gene: TRBJ2-7; CDR3 DNA: TGTGCCAGCAGTTATAGGGAGTCCTACGAGCAGTACTTC; CDR3 protein: CASSYRESYEQYF
clone size: many; D gene: TRBD2; V gene: TRBV10-3; J gene: TRBJ2-3; CDR3 DNA: TGTGCCATCAGTCCCGGGAGGACTAGCACAGATACGCAGTATTTT; CDR3 protein: CAISPGRTSTDTQYF
clone size: .; D gene: TRBD2; V gene: TRBV5-1; J gene: TRBJ2-5; CDR3 DNA: TGCGCCAGCAGCTTGAATATAGCGGGAGGGGTAGAGACCCAGTACTTC; CDR3 protein: CASSLNIAGGVETQYF
clone size: .; D gene: TRBD2; V gene: TRBV9; J gene: TRBJ2-3; CDR3 DNA: TGTGCCAGCAGCACTCAACTAGCGGGAGGGACAGATACGCAGTATTTT; CDR3 protein: CASSTQLAGGTDTQYF
clone size: few; D gene: .; V gene: TRBV27; J gene: TRBJ2-5; CDR3 DNA: TGTGCCAGCAGTTTCTCCCCACGAGAGACCCAGTACTTC; CDR3 protein: CASSFSPRETQYF
clone size: .; D gene: .; V gene: TRBV20-1; J gene: TRBJ1-1; CDR3 DNA: TGCAGTGCCGTCGGGACTTCCGAAGCTTTCTTT; CDR3 protein: CSAVGTSEAFF
clone size: few; D gene: .; V gene: TRBV29-1; J gene: TRBJ2-5; CDR3 DNA: TGCAGCGTTGAAGAGGAGACCCAGTACTTC; CDR3 protein: CSVEEETQYF
clone size: few; D gene: .; V gene: TRBV5-1; J gene: TRBJ2-5; CDR3 DNA: TGCGCCAGCAGCTTGGCCTCCTTAACCGGGACCCAAGAGACCCAGTACTTC; CDR3 protein: CASSLASLTGTQETQYF
clone size: few; D gene: TRBD2; V gene: TRBV5-1; J gene: TRBJ2-1; CDR3 DNA: TGCGCCAGCAGCTTGGCGCTAGCGGGAGCCTTTGGCAGCGGGAATGAGCAGTTCTTC; CDR3 protein: CASSLALAGAFGSGNEQFF
clone size: .; D gene: .; V gene: TRBV9; J gene: TRBJ2-1; CDR3 DNA: TGTGCCAGCAGCGTAGACGGGATAGGTTACAATGAGCAGTTCTTC; CDR3 protein: CASSVDGIGYNEQFF
clone size: once; D gene: TRBD1; V gene: TRBV10-3; J gene: TRBJ1-1; CDR3 DNA: TGTGCCATCAGAGTGACAGGGGTAATCGCTGAAGCTTTCTTT; CDR3 protein: CAIRVTGVIAEAFF
clone size: .; D gene: .; V gene: TRBV14; J gene: TRBJ2-1; CDR3 DNA: TGTGCCAGCAGCCAAGCGATGACTAGGGGGGATGAGCAGTTCTTC; CDR3 protein: CASSQAMTRGDEQFF
clone size: .; D gene: TRBD2; V gene: TRBV7-2; J gene: TRBJ2-1; CDR3 DNA: TGTGCCAGCAGCTTCGGACTAGCGGCCAATGAGCAGTTCTTC; CDR3 protein: CASSFGLAANEQFF